This TCR beta chain came from a study of OX40 agonist ivuxolimab in advanced cancers. Turning to the overall study: Ivuxolimab was a fully human IgG2 agonistic monoclonal antibody targeting the costimulatory receptor OX40 (CD134). Intravenous ivuxolimab was administered to patients every 2 weeks at six dose levels: 0.01, 0.1, 0.3, 1.5, 3 and 10 mg/kg. Of the 52 patients in dose escalation, some 19 had hepatocellular carcinoma, roughly 15 had melanoma, 9 had renal cell carcinoma and 9 had head and neck cancer. The dose-escalation cohort was about 83% male with a mean age of approximately 59 years, ranging from roughly 20 to 80. Patients were allowed to have had prior anti-PD-1, anti-PD-L1 or anti-CTLA-4 therapy, and 40% of the dose-escalation patients had previously received checkpoint inhibitors. Three dose-escalation patients achieved partial responses, one with hepatocellular carcinoma and two with cutaneous melanoma. Peripheral TCRbeta sequencing aimed to test whether ivuxolimab altered TCR sequence diversity and caused clonal T-cell expansion. The monotherapy dose-escalation portion (N of about 50 patients) of the phase I ivuxolimab trial is reported in the paper. What the study reported, not specific to this receptor: Which antigens the clonally expanded peripheral T cells were specific for was not determined. After ivuxolimab, expanded clones were on average more numerous among CD8+ T cells than among CD4+ T cells. In partial responders in the 0.1-3.0 mg/kg groups, normalized peripheral clonal expansion was found to be among the lowest, especially among CD8+ T cells. At doses of 0.1 to 3.0 mg/kg, clonal expansion of both CD4+ and CD8+ T cells in blood was seen between baseline and week 6. Low levels of normalized T-cell clonal expansion were also seen in some patients who did not respond.

The trial excluded patients who had a history of autoimmune disease or were on systemic immunosuppression. Peripheral blood for TCR sequencing was collected from all dose cohorts at baseline, on cycle 4 day 1, and on cycle 7 day 1. The samples were drawn from a first-in-human, open-label, multicenter phase I dose-escalation trial of ivuxolimab. Adults with locally advanced or metastatic melanoma, renal cell carcinoma, hepatocellular carcinoma or head and neck squamous cell carcinoma were enrolled in the trial. Before TCR sequencing, CD4+ T cells and CD8+ T cells were sorted from peripheral blood as separate populations. The CDR3 spans 17 residues, from the cysteine through the phenylalanine. The sequence is cut down to CDR3 DNA, 51 bases in frame from base 1. V has 3 bases trimmed and J has 0 bases trimmed; junction bases matching no gene number 11. CDR1 and CDR2 (SQVTM, ANQGSEA) derive from the germline V gene.

This clone has just one count. No cognate antigen has been identified for it. No base quality values were provided; no much bigger clone lies one nucleotide off. To sequence the TCRbeta CDR3 region, genomic DNA was isolated from the sorted cells. The immunoSEQ Assay was used to sequence the TCRbeta CDR3 regions. TCRdb mirrors the immuneACCESS table, restricted to in-frame sequences. Some clones are absent from its copies; in checked studies, under half trace to an unresolved V gene, and the reason for the others is unknown. For this sample there are 60,000 to 70,000 clones; approximately 82% appear just once. The ten biggest clones cover roughly 1.6% of the sample.

The rearranged chain carries TRBV29-1 and TRBJ2-5; 9 central bases correspond to TRBD2. The sequence was collected from an adult with an advanced solid tumor such as melanoma, head and neck, liver or kidney cancer. The sample here was CD4+ or CD8+ T cells sorted from blood, taken in a trial of the OX40 agonist ivuxolimab. The nucleotide sequence reads TGCAGCGTTGATGGGGCGGGAGGGCGGCGGTACCAAGAGACCCAGTACTTC. Its translation is CSVDGAGGRRYQETQYF.